The source of this T cell receptor (beta chain) is a study of T cells after yellow fever vaccination. In TCRdb, the 5' RACE reads were re-called with MiXCR into one record per CDR3 protein. The sample carries about 340,000 distinct CDR3 sequences, around 4.1% recorded once. Per the germline V gene, CDR1 is MDHEN and CDR2 is SYDVKM. This CDR3 comprises 15 residues. V lost 5 bases to trimming and J lost 2 bases, with 12 bases between them. The rearrangement links TRBV28 to TRBJ2-2; D perhaps matches TRBD2 (7 bases). This sequence was found in a man in his late teens or twenties who received the YFV17D yellow fever vaccine. The sample consisted of PBMCs, taken 5 days after the yellow fever booster vaccination. The DNA for the CDR3 is TGTGCCAGCAGTCCGCGGGGGACAAACACCGGGGAGCTGTTTTTT. It specifies CASSPRGTNTGELFF.